This TCR beta chain appears in the sequencing data of a study of synovial regulatory T cells in juvenile arthritis. Overall study findings and caveats: Blood Treg cells that were inflammation-associated showed lower TCR diversity than other blood Treg cells.

This clone shows up as medium-sized by frequency. Antigen unknown. Assay: immunoSEQ multiplex PCR; the TCRdb copy retains only in-frame clones and omits some. The sample includes about 1,000 clones. Germline V gene sequence: CDR1 SGHNT, CDR2 YYREEE (reference sequence). CDR3 size: 16 residues. The record lacks a DNA sequence. Sequenced input: Treg cells from blood. The subset: HLA-DR+ inflammation-associated blood Treg cells. The source is a donor aged 2-35 years with juvenile idiopathic arthritis. This chain uses TRBV5-4 with TRBJ2-1; the D gene TCRdb calls, TRBD1, cannot be checked with no DNA. CDR3 protein: CASSLEGQLQINGQFF.